This is a list of T cell receptor beta chains from one sample in a study of blood T cell repertoires in COVID-19. Assay: immunoSEQ multiplex PCR; the TCRdb copy retains only in-frame clones and omits some. The sample has 45,000 to 65,000 clones, more than 80% seen once; the top ten hold roughly 20%. The sample taken for sequencing was peripheral blood. The receptors originated from a human donor in a cohort sampled during active COVID-19. The conserved cysteine and the conserved F or W are not part of the CDR3 here. D genes are given only for firm matches.

v_gene	j_gene	len	d_gene	CDR3aa
TRBV4-3	TRBJ1-4	19	-	ASSQDGGRGWSPSFNEKLF
TRBV19	TRBJ1-5	15	-	ASSIDRGRVGHQPQH
TRBV9	TRBJ1-2	14	TRBD1	ASSVAPGQGSYGYT
TRBV25-1	TRBJ1-1	13	TRBD1	ASGPGTGGSTEAF
TRBV7-2	TRBJ2-2	13	TRBD2	ASSRTSGGAGELF
TRBV28	TRBJ2-7	11	TRBD2	ASSFAGAYEQY
TRBV3-1/TRBV3-2	TRBJ2-7	13	TRBD2	ASSQSGGRSYEQY
TRBV7-8	TRBJ2-1	12	-	ASSLGQVYNEQF
TRBV28	TRBJ2-7	13	TRBD2	ASSLVAGGRGEQY
TRBV30	TRBJ1-3	11	-	AWSPIGGNTIY
TRBV18	TRBJ2-7	10	-	ASSPSSYEQY
TRBV5-1	TRBJ2-7	12	-	ASSSTTGSYEQY
TRBV5-4	TRBJ2-3	14	-	ASSYGQGTSTDTQY
TRBV19	TRBJ1-5	13	TRBD1	ASSRQGRADQPQH
TRBV6-5	TRBJ2-7	13	-	ASSRRGGNPYEQY
TRBV6-4	TRBJ2-1	12	TRBD2	ASRLWEGDNEQF
TRBV4-1	TRBJ2-5	16	-	ASSQVWGGQGATETQY
TRBV3-1/TRBV3-2	TRBJ2-7	13	TRBD2	ASSQRAGGASEQY
TRBV4-1	TRBJ2-1	14	TRBD2	ASSQSEAGGWDEQF
TRBV12-3/TRBV12-4	TRBJ2-7	10	-	ASRSQGYEQY
TRBV5-6	TRBJ2-5	13	-	ASSLALLGRWTQY
TRBV2	TRBJ1-6	12	-	ASSDARAVSPLH
TRBV19	TRBJ2-4	15	TRBD1	ASSVGDRGLAKNIQY
TRBV7-6	TRBJ2-3	14	-	ASSLAQGLSTDTQY
TRBV5-1	TRBJ2-7	13	-	ASSFQSQAAYEQY
TRBV6-2/TRBV6-3	TRBJ1-5	15	-	ASSYSPQGFSNQPQH
TRBV6-6	TRBJ2-1	13	TRBD1	ASSQDRVTYNEQF
TRBV25-1	TRBJ1-4	13	TRBD1	ASSEAGGPNEKLF
TRBV7-2	TRBJ1-2	13	TRBD1	ASSPVISGGRGYT
TRBV9	TRBJ1-2	16	TRBD1	ASSVAGDRGHAGYGYT
TRBV2	TRBJ1-4	12	-	ASSEWGVGEKLF
TRBV9	TRBJ1-4	13	TRBD1	ASSTTGTGSEKLF
TRBV18	TRBJ2-7	12	-	ASSPLDRTYEQY
TRBV11-2	TRBJ2-2	14	-	ASSRLGAGNTGELF
TRBV3-1/TRBV3-2	TRBJ2-1	13	TRBD1	ASSPGQGDGNEQF